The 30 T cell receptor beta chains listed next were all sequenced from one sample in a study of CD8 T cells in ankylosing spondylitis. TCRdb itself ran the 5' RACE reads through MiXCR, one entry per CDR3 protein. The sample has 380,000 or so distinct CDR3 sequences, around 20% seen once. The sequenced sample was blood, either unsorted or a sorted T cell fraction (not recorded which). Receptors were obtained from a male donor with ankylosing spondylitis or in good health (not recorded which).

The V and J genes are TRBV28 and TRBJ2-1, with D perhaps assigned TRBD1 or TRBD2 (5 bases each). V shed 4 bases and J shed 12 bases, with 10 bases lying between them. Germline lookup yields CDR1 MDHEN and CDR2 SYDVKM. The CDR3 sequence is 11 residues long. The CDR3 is CASSSSGGQFF. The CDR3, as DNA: TGTGCCAGCAGTTCCAGTGGGGGGCAGTTCTTC.

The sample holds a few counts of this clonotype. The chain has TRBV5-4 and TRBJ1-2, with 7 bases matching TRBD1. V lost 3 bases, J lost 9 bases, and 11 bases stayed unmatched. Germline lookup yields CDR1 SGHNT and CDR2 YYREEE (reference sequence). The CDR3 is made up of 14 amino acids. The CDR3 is CASSYTGTDLSYTF. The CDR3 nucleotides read TGTGCCAGCAGCTATACCGGGACAGATCTCAGCTACACCTTC.

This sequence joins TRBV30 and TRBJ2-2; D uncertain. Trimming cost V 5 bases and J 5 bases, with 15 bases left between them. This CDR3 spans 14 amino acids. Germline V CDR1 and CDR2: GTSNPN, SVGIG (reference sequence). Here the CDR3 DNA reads TGTGCCTGGTCCCGACAAAGTCGGACCGGGGAGCTGTTTTTT. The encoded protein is CAWSRQSRTGELFF. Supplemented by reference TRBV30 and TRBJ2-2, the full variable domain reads SQTIHQWPATLVQPVGSPLSLECTVEGTSNPNLYWYRQAAGRGLQLLFYSVGIGQISSEVPQNLSASRPQDRQFILSSKKLLLSDSGFYLCAWSRQSRTGELFFGEGSRLTVL.

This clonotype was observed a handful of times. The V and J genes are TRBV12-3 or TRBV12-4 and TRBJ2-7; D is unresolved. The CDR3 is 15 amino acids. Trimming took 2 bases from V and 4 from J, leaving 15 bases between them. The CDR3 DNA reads TGTGCCAGCAGTTTAAGTGGCCAGTTTCCTTACGAGCAGTACTTC. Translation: CASSLSGQFPYEQYF.

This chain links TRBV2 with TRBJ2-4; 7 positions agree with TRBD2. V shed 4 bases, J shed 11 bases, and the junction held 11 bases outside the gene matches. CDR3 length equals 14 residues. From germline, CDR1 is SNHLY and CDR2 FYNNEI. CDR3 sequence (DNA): TGTGCCAGCAGTGGGTTTCAGGGAGGGAGTTTTCAGTACTTC. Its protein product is CASSGFQGGSFQYF.

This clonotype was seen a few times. CDR3 residues: CASSLADHRGSYNEQFF. CDR3 sequence (DNA): TGCGCCAGCAGCTTGGCCGACCACAGGGGATCCTACAATGAGCAGTTCTTC. The V and J genes are TRBV5-1 and TRBJ2-1; 7 positions match TRBD1. This CDR3 comprises 17 residues. The germline gives CDR1 SGHRS, CDR2 YFSETQ. V lost 0 bases, J lost 1 base, and 7 bases stayed unmatched.

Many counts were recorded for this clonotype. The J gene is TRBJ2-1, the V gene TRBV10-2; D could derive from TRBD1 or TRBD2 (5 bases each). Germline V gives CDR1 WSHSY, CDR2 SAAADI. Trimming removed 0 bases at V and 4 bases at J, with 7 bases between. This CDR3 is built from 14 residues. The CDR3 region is CASSESGAYNEQFF. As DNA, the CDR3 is TGCGCCAGCAGTGAGTCCGGGGCGTACAATGAGCAGTTCTTC.

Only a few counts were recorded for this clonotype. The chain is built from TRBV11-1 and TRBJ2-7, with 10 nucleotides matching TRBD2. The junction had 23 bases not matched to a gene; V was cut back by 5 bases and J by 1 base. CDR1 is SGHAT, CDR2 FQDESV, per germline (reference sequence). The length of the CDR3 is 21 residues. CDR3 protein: CASSPGDSGGSLLPLSYEQYF. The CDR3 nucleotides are TGTGCCAGCAGCCCCGGGGATAGCGGGGGGTCTTTACTTCCTCTATCCTACGAGCAGTACTTC.

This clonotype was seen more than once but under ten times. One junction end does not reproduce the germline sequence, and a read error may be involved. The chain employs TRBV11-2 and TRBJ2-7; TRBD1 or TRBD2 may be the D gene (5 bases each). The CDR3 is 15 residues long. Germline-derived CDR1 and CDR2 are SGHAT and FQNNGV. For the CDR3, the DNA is TGTGCCAGCAGCCTAGACGGGGACGCGTCCTACGAGCAGTACTTC. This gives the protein CASSLDGDASYEQYF.

The CDR3 here is CASSLDWAGGLDTQYF. Written as DNA, the CDR3 is TGTGCCAGCAGTTTAGATTGGGCGGGGGGGTTAGATACGCAGTATTTT. The V gene is TRBV12-3 or TRBV12-4, the J gene TRBJ2-3; 9 nucleotides line up with TRBD2. Trimming removed 1 base from V and 5 bases from J; junction bases left unmatched: 7. The CDR3 has 16 residues.

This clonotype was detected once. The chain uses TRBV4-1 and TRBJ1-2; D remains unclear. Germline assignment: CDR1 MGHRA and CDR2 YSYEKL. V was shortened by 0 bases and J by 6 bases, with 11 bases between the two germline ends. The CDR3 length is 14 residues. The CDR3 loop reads CASSQDRGLDGYTF. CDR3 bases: TGCGCCAGCAGCCAAGATCGCGGGCTCGATGGCTACACCTTC.

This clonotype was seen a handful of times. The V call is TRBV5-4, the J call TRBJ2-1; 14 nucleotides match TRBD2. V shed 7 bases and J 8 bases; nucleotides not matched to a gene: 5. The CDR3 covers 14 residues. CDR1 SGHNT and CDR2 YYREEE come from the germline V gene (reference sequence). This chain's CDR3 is CASRTSGGLDEQFF. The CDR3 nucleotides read TGTGCCAGCCGGACTAGCGGGGGGCTAGATGAGCAGTTCTTC. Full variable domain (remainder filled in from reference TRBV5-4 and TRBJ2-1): ETGVTQSPTHLIKTRGQQVTLRCSSQSGHNTVSWYQQALGQGPQFIFQYYREEENGRGNFPPRFSGLQFPNYSSELNVNALELDDSALYLCASRTSGGLDEQFFGPGTRLTVL.

The CDR3 loop is CASSLGQGLGGQPQHF. CDR3 bases: TGTGCCAGCAGTTTAGGGCAGGGCCTTGGGGGACAGCCCCAGCATTTT. The chain links TRBV12-3 or TRBV12-4 to TRBJ1-5; perhaps TRBD1 as D (5 bases). The CDR3 has 16 amino acids. Trimming removed 1 base at V and 7 bases at J, with 17 bases between.

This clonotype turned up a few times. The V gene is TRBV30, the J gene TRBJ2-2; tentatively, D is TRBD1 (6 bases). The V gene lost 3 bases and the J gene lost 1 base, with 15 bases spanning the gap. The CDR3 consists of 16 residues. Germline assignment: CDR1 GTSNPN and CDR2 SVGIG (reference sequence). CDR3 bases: TGTGCCTGGAGCCCCACAGGGTTCGGGAACACCGGGGAGCTGTTTTTT. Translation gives CAWSPTGFGNTGELFF.

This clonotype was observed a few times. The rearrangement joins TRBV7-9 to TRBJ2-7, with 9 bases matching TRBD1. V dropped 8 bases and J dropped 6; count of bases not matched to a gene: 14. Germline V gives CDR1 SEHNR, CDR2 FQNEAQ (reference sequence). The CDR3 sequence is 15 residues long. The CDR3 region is CASENSRDRVFEQYF. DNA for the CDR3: TGTGCCAGCGAAAATTCCCGGGACAGGGTTTTCGAGCAGTACTTC.

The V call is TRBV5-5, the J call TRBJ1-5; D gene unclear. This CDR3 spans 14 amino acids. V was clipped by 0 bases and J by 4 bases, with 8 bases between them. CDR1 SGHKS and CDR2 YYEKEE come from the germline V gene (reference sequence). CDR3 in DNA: TGTGCCAGCAGCTTGGGCGCAGAAAATCAGCCCCAGCATTTT. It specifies CASSLGAENQPQHF.

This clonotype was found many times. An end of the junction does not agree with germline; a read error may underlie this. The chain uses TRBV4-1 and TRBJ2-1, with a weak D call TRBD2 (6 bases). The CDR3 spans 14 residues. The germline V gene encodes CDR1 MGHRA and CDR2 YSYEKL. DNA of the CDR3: TGCGCCAGCAGCCAATGGGACTCCAACAATGAGCAGTTCTTC. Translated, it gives CASSQWDSNNEQFF.

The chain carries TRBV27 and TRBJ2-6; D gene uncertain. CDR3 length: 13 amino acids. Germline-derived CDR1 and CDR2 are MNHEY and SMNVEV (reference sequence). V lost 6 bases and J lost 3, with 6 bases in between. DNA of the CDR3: TGTGCCAGCAGCCCCCTTGGGGCCAACGTCCTGACTTTC. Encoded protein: CASSPLGANVLTF.

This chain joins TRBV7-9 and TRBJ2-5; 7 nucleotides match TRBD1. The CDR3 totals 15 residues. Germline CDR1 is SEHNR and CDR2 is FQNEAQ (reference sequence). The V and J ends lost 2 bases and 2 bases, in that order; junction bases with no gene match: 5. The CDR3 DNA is TGTGCCAGCAGCTTACTACAGGGGCAACAAGAGACCCAGTACTTC. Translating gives CASSLLQGQQETQYF.

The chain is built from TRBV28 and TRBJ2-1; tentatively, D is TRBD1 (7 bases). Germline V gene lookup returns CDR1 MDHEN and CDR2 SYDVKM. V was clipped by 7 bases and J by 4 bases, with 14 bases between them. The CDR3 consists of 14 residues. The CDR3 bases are TGTGCCAGCACCGACAGGGAGGCGTACAATGAGCAGTTCTTC. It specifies CASTDREAYNEQFF.

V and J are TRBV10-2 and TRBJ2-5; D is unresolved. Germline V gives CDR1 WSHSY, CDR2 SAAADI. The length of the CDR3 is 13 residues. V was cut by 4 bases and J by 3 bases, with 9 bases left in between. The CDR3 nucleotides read TGCGCCAGCAGTGTGGGGTTTGAAGAGACCCAGTACTTC. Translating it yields CASSVGFEETQYF.

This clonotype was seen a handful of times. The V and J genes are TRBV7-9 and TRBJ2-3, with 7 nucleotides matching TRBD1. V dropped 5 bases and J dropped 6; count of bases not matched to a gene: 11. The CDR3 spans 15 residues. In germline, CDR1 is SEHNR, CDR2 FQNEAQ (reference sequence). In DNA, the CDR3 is TGTGCCAGCAGCCAAGACAGGGCAAAGAGTGATACGCAGTATTTT. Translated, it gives CASSQDRAKSDTQYF.

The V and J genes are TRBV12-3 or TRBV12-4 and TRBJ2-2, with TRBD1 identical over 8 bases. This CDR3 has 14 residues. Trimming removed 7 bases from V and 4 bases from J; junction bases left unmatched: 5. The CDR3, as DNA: TGTGCCAGCACCCCCCAGGGGGCCACCGGGGAGCTGTTTTTT. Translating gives CASTPQGATGELFF.

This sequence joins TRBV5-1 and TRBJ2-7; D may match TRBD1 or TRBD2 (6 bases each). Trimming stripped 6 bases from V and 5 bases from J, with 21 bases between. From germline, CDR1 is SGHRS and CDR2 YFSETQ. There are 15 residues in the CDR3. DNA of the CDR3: TGCGCCAGCACCTTAGGGGGGCTATTTAGCGACGAGCAGTACTTC. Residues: CASTLGGLFSDEQYF.

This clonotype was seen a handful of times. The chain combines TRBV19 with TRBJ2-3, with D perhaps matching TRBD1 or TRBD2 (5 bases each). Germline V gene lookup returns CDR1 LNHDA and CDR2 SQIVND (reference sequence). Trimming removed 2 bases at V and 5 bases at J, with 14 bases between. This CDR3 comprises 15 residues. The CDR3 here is CASSITGTAGDTQYF. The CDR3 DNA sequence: TGTGCCAGTAGTATAACCGGGACGGCTGGAGATACGCAGTATTTT.

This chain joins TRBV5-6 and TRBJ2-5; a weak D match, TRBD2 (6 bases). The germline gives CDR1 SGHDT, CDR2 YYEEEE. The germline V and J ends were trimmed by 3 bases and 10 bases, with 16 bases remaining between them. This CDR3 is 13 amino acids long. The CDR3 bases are TGTGCCAGCAGCTCCCTCCGGACCGGGGGCCAGTACTTC. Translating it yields CASSSLRTGGQYF.

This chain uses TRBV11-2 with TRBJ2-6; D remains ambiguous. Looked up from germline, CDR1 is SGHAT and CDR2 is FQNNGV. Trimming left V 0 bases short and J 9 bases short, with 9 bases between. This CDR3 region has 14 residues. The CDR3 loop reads CASSLDRLGNVLTF. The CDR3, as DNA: TGTGCCAGCAGCTTAGATCGGCTGGGCAACGTCCTGACTTTC.

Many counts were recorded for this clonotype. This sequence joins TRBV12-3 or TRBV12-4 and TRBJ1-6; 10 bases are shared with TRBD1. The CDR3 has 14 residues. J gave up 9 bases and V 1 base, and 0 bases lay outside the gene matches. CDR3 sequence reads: CASSLGTGGSPLHF. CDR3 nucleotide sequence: TGTGCCAGCAGTTTAGGGACAGGGGGTTCACCCCTCCACTTT.

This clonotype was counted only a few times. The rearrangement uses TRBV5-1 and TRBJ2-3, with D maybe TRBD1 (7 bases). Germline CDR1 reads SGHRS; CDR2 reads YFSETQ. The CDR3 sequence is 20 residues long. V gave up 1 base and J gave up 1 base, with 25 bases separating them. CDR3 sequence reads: CASSLLEEGASFRGTDTQYF. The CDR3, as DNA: TGCGCCAGCAGCTTGTTAGAGGAGGGGGCGTCTTTCCGGGGCACAGATACGCAGTATTTT.

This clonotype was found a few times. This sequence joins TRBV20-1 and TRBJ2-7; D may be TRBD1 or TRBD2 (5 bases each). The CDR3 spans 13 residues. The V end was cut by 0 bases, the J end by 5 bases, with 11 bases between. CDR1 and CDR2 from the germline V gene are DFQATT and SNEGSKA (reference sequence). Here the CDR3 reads CSARDFGDDEQYF. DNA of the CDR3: TGCAGTGCTAGAGATTTCGGGGACGACGAGCAGTACTTC.